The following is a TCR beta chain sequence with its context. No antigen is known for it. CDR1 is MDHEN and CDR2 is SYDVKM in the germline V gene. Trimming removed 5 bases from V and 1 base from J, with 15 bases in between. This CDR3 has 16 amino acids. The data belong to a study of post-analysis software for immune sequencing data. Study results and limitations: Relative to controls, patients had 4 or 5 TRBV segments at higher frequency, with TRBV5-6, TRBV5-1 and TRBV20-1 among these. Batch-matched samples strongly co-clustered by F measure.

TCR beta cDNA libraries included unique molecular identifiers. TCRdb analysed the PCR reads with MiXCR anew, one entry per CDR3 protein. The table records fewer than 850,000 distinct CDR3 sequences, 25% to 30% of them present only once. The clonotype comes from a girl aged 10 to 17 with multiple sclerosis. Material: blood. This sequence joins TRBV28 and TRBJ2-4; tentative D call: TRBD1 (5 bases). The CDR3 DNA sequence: TGTGCCAGCAGTCCTCAGGGTATGGGGGCCAAAAACATTCAGTACTTC. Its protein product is CASSPQGMGAKNIQYF.